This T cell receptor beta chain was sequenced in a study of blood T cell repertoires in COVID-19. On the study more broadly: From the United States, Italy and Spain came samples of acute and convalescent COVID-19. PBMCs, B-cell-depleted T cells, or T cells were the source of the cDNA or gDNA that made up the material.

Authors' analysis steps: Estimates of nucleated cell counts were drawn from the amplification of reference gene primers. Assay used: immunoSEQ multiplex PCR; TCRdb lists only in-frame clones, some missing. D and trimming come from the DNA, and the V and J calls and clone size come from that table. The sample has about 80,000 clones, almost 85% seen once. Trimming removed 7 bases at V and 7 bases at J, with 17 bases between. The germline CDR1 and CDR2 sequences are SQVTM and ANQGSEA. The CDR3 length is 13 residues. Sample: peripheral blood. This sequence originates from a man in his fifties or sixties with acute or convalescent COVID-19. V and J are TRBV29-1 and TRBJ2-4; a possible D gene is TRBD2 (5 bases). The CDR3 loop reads CSARVGMGNIQYF. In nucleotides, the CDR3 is TGCAGCGCCCGGGTCGGGATGGGGAACATTCAGTACTTC.